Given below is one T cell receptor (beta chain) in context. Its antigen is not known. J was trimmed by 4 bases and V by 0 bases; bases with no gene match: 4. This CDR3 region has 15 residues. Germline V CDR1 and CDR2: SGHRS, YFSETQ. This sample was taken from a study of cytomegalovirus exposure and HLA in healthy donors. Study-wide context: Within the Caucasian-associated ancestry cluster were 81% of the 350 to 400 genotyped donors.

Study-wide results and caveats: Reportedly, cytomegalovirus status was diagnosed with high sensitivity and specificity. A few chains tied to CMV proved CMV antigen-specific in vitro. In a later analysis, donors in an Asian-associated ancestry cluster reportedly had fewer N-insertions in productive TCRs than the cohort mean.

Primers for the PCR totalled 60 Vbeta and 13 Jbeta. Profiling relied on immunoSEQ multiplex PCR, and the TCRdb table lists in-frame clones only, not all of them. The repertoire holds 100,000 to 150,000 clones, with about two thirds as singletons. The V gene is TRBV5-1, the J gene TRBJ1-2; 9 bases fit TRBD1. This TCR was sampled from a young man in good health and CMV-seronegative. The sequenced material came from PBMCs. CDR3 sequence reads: CASSLAQGQGYGYTF. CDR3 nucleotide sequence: TGCGCCAGCAGCTTGGCCCAGGGACAGGGCTATGGCTACACCTTC.